This TCR beta chain was recovered during a study of cytomegalovirus exposure and HLA in healthy donors. About this clone: Its antigen remains unidentified.

Separation from the approximately 690-subject first cohort characterized the roughly 110-subject validation cohort, to which the donors belonged. The germline V gene has CDR1 SNHLY and CDR2 FYNNEI. The CDR3 loop spans 12 amino acids. The J segment lost 5 bases and the V segment lost 8 bases, leaving 3 bases of the junction unmatched. Regarding the study as a whole: Reports described diagnosis of cytomegalovirus status by the classifier as highly specific and sensitive. Rare TCR sequences predominated, though certain public TCRs were found in many donors.

Sequencing used immunoSEQ multiplex PCR; TCRdb keeps in-frame clones, though not all of them. This table holds around 190,000 clones, less than 85% found once. This TCR was recovered from a man between 18 and 29 years old in good health and CMV-seropositive. The chain has TRBV2 and TRBJ2-3; 8 bases are shared with TRBD2. What was sequenced was PBMCs. The CDR3: CASGLAKDTQYF. For the CDR3, the DNA is TGTGCCAGCGGACTAGCAAAAGATACGCAGTATTTT. Using reference TRBV2 and TRBJ2-3 for the parts outside the CDR3, the full variable domain is EPEVTQTPSHQVTQMGQEVILRCVPISNHLYFYWYRQILGQKVEFLVSFYNNEISEKSEIFDDQFSVERPDGSNFTLKIRSTKLEDSAMYFCASGLAKDTQYFGPGTRLTVL.